This TCR beta chain comes out of a study of OX40 agonist ivuxolimab in advanced cancers. In the study overall: Ivuxolimab was a fully human IgG2 agonistic monoclonal antibody targeting the costimulatory receptor OX40 (CD134). Intravenous ivuxolimab was administered to patients every 2 weeks at six dose levels: 0.01, 0.1, 0.3, 1.5, 3 and 10 mg/kg. Of the approximately 50 dose-escalation patients, hepatocellular carcinoma was present in around 20, melanoma in roughly 15, renal cell carcinoma in 9 and head and neck cancer in 9. In the dose-escalation cohort, around four fifths of patients were male, and the mean age was approximately 60 years, with a range of about 23 to 90. Prior anti-PD-1, anti-PD-L1 or anti-CTLA-4 therapy was permitted, and about 40% of dose-escalation patients had received checkpoint inhibitors. Partial responses occurred in three dose-escalation patients: two with cutaneous melanoma and one with hepatocellular carcinoma. The purpose of peripheral TCRbeta sequencing was to test whether ivuxolimab changed TCR sequence diversity and led to clonal T-cell expansion. The paper describes the monotherapy dose-escalation part (N = 52 patients) of the phase I trial of ivuxolimab. What the study reported, not specific to this receptor: At doses of 0.1 to 3.0 mg/kg, clonal expansion of both CD4+ and CD8+ T cells in blood was seen between baseline and week 6. Low levels of normalized T-cell clonal expansion were also seen in some nonresponding patients. After ivuxolimab, expanded clones were on average more numerous among CD8+ T cells than among CD4+ T cells. In partial responders in the 0.1-3.0 mg/kg groups, normalized peripheral clonal expansion was found to be among the lowest, especially among CD8+ T cells. Which antigens the clonally expanded peripheral T cells were specific for was not determined.

About this clone: It lacks a known antigen. There are no base qualities to consult, and no much larger clone falls within one base.

V and J are truncated by 2 bases and 6 bases respectively, leaving an intervening sequence of 11 bases. The cysteine opens and the phenylalanine closes a CDR3 of 14 amino acids. The only DNA kept is the CDR3, 42 bases in frame from the first base. According to the germline V gene, CDR1 reads ENHRY and CDR2 reads SYGVKD. Genomic DNA was extracted from sorted cells for sequencing of the TCRbeta CDR3 region. TCRbeta CDR3 regions were sequenced using the immunoSEQ Assay. This is the immuneACCESS table as TCRdb keeps it, with only in-frame sequences that have V and J called. A part of the clones is gone; compared with another copy, unresolved V genes explain less than half, and the rest is unexplained. This sample holds approximately 38,000 clones; roughly 85% were observed only once. 20% to 25% of the sample is in the top ten clones. The trial excluded patients who had a history of autoimmune disease or were on systemic immunosuppression. In every dose cohort, peripheral blood was drawn for TCR sequencing at baseline, cycle 4 day 1, and cycle 7 day 1. The samples were drawn from a first-in-human, open-label, multicenter phase I dose-escalation trial of ivuxolimab. The trial enrolled adults with locally advanced or metastatic head and neck squamous cell, hepatocellular, melanoma or renal cell carcinoma. Before TCR sequencing, CD4+ T cells and CD8+ T cells from peripheral blood were sorted into separate populations.

The specimen was CD4+ or CD8+ T cells sorted from blood, collected in a trial of the OX40 agonist ivuxolimab. Here the chain combines TRBV10-3 and TRBJ1-5; the D segment cannot be called with confidence. The receptor's source is an adult with an advanced solid tumor such as melanoma, head and neck, liver or kidney cancer. The sequence in DNA is TGTGCCATCAGTGAGCCTGGGCCGGGTCAGCCCCAGCATTTT. Translated, this is CAISEPGPGQPQHF.